A single sample is the source of the 5 T cell receptor beta chains below, sequenced in a study of T cell responses to AZD1222 COVID-19 vaccine. TCRdb's copy holds only in-frame clones and misses some; the assay was immunoSEQ multiplex PCR. The repertoire includes roughly 150,000 clones, about nine tenths of them detected once, and approximately 6.6% sits in the top ten. This sample comprised peripheral blood, obtained after recovery from COVID-19. The receptors shown here come from an adult who had recovered from COVID-19.

The chain links TRBV20-1 to TRBJ1-6; TRBD1 aligns across 7 bases. With V trimmed by 3 bases and J by 10 bases, 9 bases remained unmatched. Germline V gene sequence: CDR1 DFQATT, CDR2 SNEGSKA (reference sequence). The CDR3 sequence is 14 residues long. This chain's CDR3 is CSASREGAGSPLHF. CDR3 coding DNA: TGCAGTGCTAGTCGTGAGGGGGCAGGGTCACCCCTCCACTTT.

This chain uses TRBV6-1 with TRBJ1-2; 9 nucleotides align to TRBD1. The J segment lost 5 bases and the V segment lost 1 base, leaving 8 bases of the junction unmatched. The CDR3 sequence is 16 residues long. The germline CDR1 and CDR2 sequences are MNHNS and SASEGT. The CDR3 loop is CASSEVQGAQSYGYTF. In DNA form, the CDR3 reads TGTGCCAGCAGTGAAGTACAGGGGGCCCAATCGTATGGCTACACCTTC.

CDR3: CASSLLGNYGYTF. The DNA for the CDR3 is TGTGCCAGCAGCTTACTCGGAAACTATGGCTACACCTTC. The rearrangement uses TRBV7-9 and TRBJ1-2, with D unresolved. Germline V gene sequence: CDR1 SEHNR, CDR2 FQNEAQ (reference sequence). The CDR3 is made up of 13 amino acids. Trimming shortened V by 2 bases and J by 2 bases, and 6 bases separated the two germline ends.

This chain uses TRBV28 with TRBJ2-1, with TRBD2 identical over 8 bases. Germline CDR1 and CDR2: MDHEN and SYDVKM. Trimming at V came to 5 bases and at J to 4 bases, leaving 7 bases not matched to a gene. This CDR3 comprises 15 residues. In DNA form, the CDR3 reads TGTGCCAGCAGTCGAGCGGGAGTGGCATACAATGAGCAGTTCTTC. Its protein product is CASSRAGVAYNEQFF. Full variable domain (outside the CDR3, taken from reference TRBV28 and TRBJ2-1): DVKVTQSSRYLVKRTGEKVFLECVQDMDHENMFWYRQDPGLGLRLIYFSYDVKMKEKGDIPEGYSVSREKKERFSLILESASTNQTSMYLCASSRAGVAYNEQFFGPGTRLTVL.

This chain joins TRBV7-9 and TRBJ1-1; D is uncertain. This CDR3 has 12 residues. From germline, CDR1 is SEHNR and CDR2 FQNEAQ (reference sequence). The V end lost 5 bases, the J end lost 8 bases, and 12 bases lay between the germline ends. As DNA, the CDR3 is TGTGCCAGCAGCCCCGATTACGGGGAAGCTTTCTTT. Translating it yields CASSPDYGEAFF.